This TCR beta chain comes out of a study of OX40 agonist ivuxolimab in advanced cancers. Across the whole study: Intravenous ivuxolimab at 0.01 to 10 mg/kg was given to patients every 2 weeks. Males comprised approximately 81% of the group, whose mean age was about 60 years (range about 20 to 85).

Clones were sequenced by immunoSEQ multiplex PCR, and TCRdb holds only the in-frame ones, with some missing. The repertoire holds 40,000 or so clones, with 88% as singletons. Trimming cost V 5 bases and J 6 bases, with 16 bases left between them. The CDR3 is 14 residues long. Germline V gene data show CDR1 as MNHEY and CDR2 as SMNVEV (reference sequence). The sequence was obtained from an adult with an advanced solid tumor such as melanoma, head and neck, liver or kidney cancer. The sequencing used CD4+ or CD8+ T cells sorted from blood, collected in a trial of the OX40 agonist ivuxolimab. The chain links TRBV27 to TRBJ1-1; tentatively, D is TRBD1 (6 bases). CDR3 loop: CASSPTGQPAEAFF. In DNA, the CDR3 is TGTGCCAGCAGTCCTACCGGACAGCCCGCTGAAGCTTTCTTT.